A selection of T cell receptor beta chains follows, all from one sample in a study of blood T cell repertoires in COVID-19. Data came from immunoSEQ multiplex PCR; TCRdb stores just in-frame clones and leaves some out. The table has roughly 100,000 clones, roughly 80% seen once; the top ten hold 9.4%. Sample: peripheral blood. The receptors shown here come from a woman in her sixties or seventies with acute or convalescent COVID-19. CDR3s include the opening cysteine and the closing phenylalanine or tryptophan. Fields, in order: CDR3 protein, CDR3 DNA, CDR3 length, J gene, V gene, clone size, D gene. A D gene is named only where the DNA matches it firmly. Some rows mark clone size as missing; the rest say once, few, many or name a class of expanded clone.

CASSQATRLETQYF TGTGCCAGCAGCCAAGCCACGAGATTGGAGACCCAGTACTTC 14 TRBJ2-5 TRBV3-1/TRBV3-2 - -
CASSDRSYGYTF TGTGCCAGCAGTGACAGGTCCTATGGCTACACCTTC 12 TRBJ1-2 TRBV2 - -
CASSQDRDRGLAFF TGTGCCAGCAGCCAAGATAGGGACAGGGGGCTAGCTTTCTTT 14 TRBJ1-1 TRBV4-2 - TRBD1
CSVDLAGGLNEQFF TGCAGCGTTGATCTAGCGGGGGGGCTGAATGAGCAGTTCTTC 14 TRBJ2-1 TRBV29-1 - TRBD2
CASSSTAGVTYNEQFF TGTGCCAGCAGTTCCACTGCGGGGGTAACCTACAATGAGCAGTTCTTC 16 TRBJ2-1 TRBV6-2/TRBV6-3 - TRBD2
CASSRTGGAYNEQFF TGTGCCAGCAGCAGGACAGGGGGTGCATACAATGAGCAGTTCTTC 15 TRBJ2-1 TRBV11-2 - TRBD1
CASSLGLAGGHHEQYF TGTGCCAGCAGCTTGGGACTAGCGGGGGGGCACCACGAGCAGTACTTC 16 TRBJ2-7 TRBV11-2 - TRBD2
CASSMFQGVYGYTF TGTGCCAGTAGTATGTTCCAGGGGGTCTATGGCTACACCTTC 14 TRBJ1-2 TRBV19 - TRBD1
CASSLSGTRYEQYF TGTGCCAGCAGTTTAAGCGGGACCCGCTACGAGCAGTACTTC 14 TRBJ2-7 TRBV28 - TRBD2
CASSKVLPALTNGNEQFF TGTGCCAGCAGCAAAGTGCTACCTGCCTTAACTAATGGGAATGAGCAGTTCTTC 18 TRBJ2-1 TRBV21-1 - -
CASWDRAGNEKLFF TGTGCCAGCTGGGACAGGGCCGGTAATGAAAAACTGTTTTTT 14 TRBJ1-4 TRBV28 - TRBD1
CASSKDRGAHTIYF TGTGCCAGTAGTAAGGACAGGGGAGCACACACCATATATTTT 14 TRBJ1-3 TRBV19 - TRBD1
CASSLEDYGRAVNEQFF TGTGCCAGCAGCTTAGAGGACTACGGGAGGGCCGTGAATGAGCAGTTCTTC 17 TRBJ2-1 TRBV11-3 - TRBD2
CASSFGQGYGYTF TGTGCCAGCAGCTTTGGACAGGGCTATGGCTACACCTTC 13 TRBJ1-2 TRBV11-2 - TRBD1
CASSYYTTAPAIRNEQFF TGTGCCAGCAGTTACTATACTACCGCCCCGGCAATTAGAAATGAGCAGTTCTTC 18 TRBJ2-1 TRBV6-2/TRBV6-3 - -
CASSQRPWTGVDNSPLHF TGTGCCAGCAGCCAACGACCCTGGACAGGGGTGGATAATTCACCCCTCCACTTT 18 TRBJ1-6 TRBV14 - TRBD1
CASSPRQGATDTQYF TGTGCCAGCAGCCCAAGACAGGGGGCAACAGATACGCAGTATTTT 15 TRBJ2-3 TRBV11-3 - TRBD1
CASSLFSGGPDTQYF TGTGCCAGCAGTTTATTTTCAGGGGGCCCAGATACGCAGTATTTT 15 TRBJ2-3 TRBV27 few TRBD1
CASSQDRSGGSYEQYF TGCGCCAGCAGCCAAGATCGATCCGGAGGCTCCTACGAGCAGTACTTC 16 TRBJ2-7 TRBV4-3 - -
CASSSPLDRGSYEQYF TGTGCCAGCAGCTCCCCCCTGGACAGGGGGAGCTACGAGCAGTACTTC 16 TRBJ2-7 TRBV7-8 - TRBD1
CASSQTGEGETQYF TGTGCCAGCAGCCAGACAGGGGAAGGAGAGACCCAGTACTTC 14 TRBJ2-5 TRBV5-5 - TRBD1
CASSRAGASYEQYF TGTGCCAGCAGTCGGGCGGGAGCCTCCTACGAGCAGTACTTC 14 TRBJ2-7 TRBV6-5 - TRBD2
CASSISGTVSYEQYF TGTGCCAGTAGTATTTCCGGGACAGTCTCCTACGAGCAGTACTTC 15 TRBJ2-7 TRBV19 few TRBD1
CASSTPRNTEAFF TGTGCCAGTAGTACGCCGCGGAACACTGAAGCTTTCTTT 13 TRBJ1-1 TRBV19 - -
CASSRGAQSTDTQYF TGTGCCAGCAGCCGGGGAGCGCAGAGCACAGATACGCAGTATTTT 15 TRBJ2-3 TRBV6-5 - -
CASSQATGFAYEQYF TGCGCCAGCAGCCAAGCCACAGGGTTCGCCTACGAGCAGTACTTC 15 TRBJ2-7 TRBV4-3 - -
CASSPRAGASLYEQYF TGTGCCAGCTCACCACGGGCGGGTGCGAGCCTCTACGAGCAGTACTTC 16 TRBJ2-7 TRBV18 - -